This TCR beta chain is drawn from a study of shared clonotypes between healthy human individuals. CD45RO-negative, CCR7-positively selected cells formed the naive CD8 fraction, excluding terminally differentiated effector memory CD45RA+ cells. Sorted-subset replicate PCRs used around 220 ng DNA, around 27,000 T cell genomes. The method was immunoSEQ multiplex PCR; TCRdb's version includes in-frame clones alone and lacks a portion of them. Among 2 million or so clones listed, approximately 95% were seen once. Between the trimmed V and J ends, which lost 0 bases and 4 bases, there was a span of 6 bases. This CDR3 region has 13 residues. Germline CDR1 and CDR2: LGHNA and YSLEER. Comment on this clone: This CDR3 is also generated by other DNA sequences in the sample.

The clonotype was recovered from a man in his late teens or twenties in good health. Sequencing was carried out using naive CD8+ T cells sorted from blood. The V gene is TRBV4-3, the J gene TRBJ2-5; D gene ambiguous. The CDR3 here is CASSQDILETQYF. The CDR3 DNA sequence: TGCGCCAGCAGCCAAGATATTTTAGAGACCCAGTACTTC.